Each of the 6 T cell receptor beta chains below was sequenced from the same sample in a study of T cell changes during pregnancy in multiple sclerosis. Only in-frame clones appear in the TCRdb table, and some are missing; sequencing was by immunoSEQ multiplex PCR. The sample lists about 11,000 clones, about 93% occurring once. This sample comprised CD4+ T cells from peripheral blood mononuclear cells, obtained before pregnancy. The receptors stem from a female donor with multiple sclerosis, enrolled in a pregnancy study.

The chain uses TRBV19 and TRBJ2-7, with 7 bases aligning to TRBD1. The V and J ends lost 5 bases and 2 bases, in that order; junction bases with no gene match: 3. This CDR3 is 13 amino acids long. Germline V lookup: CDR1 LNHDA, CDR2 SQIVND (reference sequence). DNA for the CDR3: TGTGCCAGTAGTCGGGACAGCACCTACGAGCAGTACTTC. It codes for CASSRDSTYEQYF.

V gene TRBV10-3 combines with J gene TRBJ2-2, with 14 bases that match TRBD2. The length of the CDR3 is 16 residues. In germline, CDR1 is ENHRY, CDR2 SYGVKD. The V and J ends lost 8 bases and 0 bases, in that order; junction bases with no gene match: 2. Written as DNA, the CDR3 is TGTGCCATCGCGACTAGCGGGGGGGCGAACACCGGGGAGCTGTTTTTT. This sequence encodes CAIATSGGANTGELFF.

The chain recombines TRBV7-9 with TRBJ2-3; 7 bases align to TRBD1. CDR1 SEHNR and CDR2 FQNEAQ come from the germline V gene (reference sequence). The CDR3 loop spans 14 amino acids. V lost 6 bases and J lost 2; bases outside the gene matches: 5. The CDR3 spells CASRPDRFTDTQYF. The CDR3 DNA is TGTGCCAGCAGACCGGACAGGTTCACAGATACGCAGTATTTT.

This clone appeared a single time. The CDR3 coding sequence is TGTGCCAGCAGTGAAGGCCCCCGACAGGGGATGGGAGGCTACACCTTC. It translates to CASSEGPRQGMGGYTF. The chain carries TRBV6-1 and TRBJ1-2, with 8 nucleotides matching TRBD1. Unmatched junction bases numbered 12, after V lost 1 base and J lost 8 bases. Germline V gene sequence: CDR1 MNHNS, CDR2 SASEGT. This CDR3 comprises 16 residues.

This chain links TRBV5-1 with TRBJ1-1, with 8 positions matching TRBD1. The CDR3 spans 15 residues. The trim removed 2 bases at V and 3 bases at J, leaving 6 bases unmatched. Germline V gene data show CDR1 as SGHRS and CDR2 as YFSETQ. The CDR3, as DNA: TGCGCCAGCAGCTTTCCGGGACAGGACCACACTGAAGCTTTCTTT. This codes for CASSFPGQDHTEAFF. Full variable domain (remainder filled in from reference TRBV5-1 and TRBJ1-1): KAGVTQTPRYLIKTRGQQVTLSCSPISGHRSVSWYQQTPGQGLQFLFEYFSETQRNKGNFPGRFSGRQFSNSRSEMNVSTLELGDSALYLCASSFPGQDHTEAFFGQGTRLTVV.

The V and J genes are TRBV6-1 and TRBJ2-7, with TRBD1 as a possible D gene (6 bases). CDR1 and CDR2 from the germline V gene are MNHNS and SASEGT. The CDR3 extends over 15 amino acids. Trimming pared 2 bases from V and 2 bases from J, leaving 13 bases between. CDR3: CASSEFDRPTYEQYF. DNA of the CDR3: TGTGCCAGCAGTGAATTCGACAGGCCGACCTACGAGCAGTACTTC.